This T cell receptor beta chain appears in the sequencing data of a study of human T cells and chemical hapten exposure. Study-level results: Following DPC sensitization, TCRs present above 1 in 1000 frequency showed no change.

MiXCR, applied by TCRdb to the RACE reads, yields one record per CDR3 protein. The repertoire holds tens of thousands of distinct CDR3 sequences, with 7% to 10% as singletons. This CDR3 spans 11 amino acids. Per germline, CDR1 SGHAT and CDR2 FQNNGV. With 5 bases removed from V and 3 bases from J, the gap between germline ends came to 4 bases. This clonotype was detected ten times or more. Antigen: not known. Time point of the sample: patch test 1, 2 weeks after DPC sensitization. This sample's treatment: therapeutic diphenylcyclopropenone sensitization with weekly scalp DPC. The TCR originated in a woman aged 40 to 50 with alopecia areata. Some clones in this sample may be carry-over from other donors' samples. The source was whole blood, collected in connection with sensitization to the hapten diphenylcyclopropenone (DPC). V and J are TRBV11-2 and TRBJ1-1, with D unresolved. As DNA, the CDR3 is TGTGCCAGCAGCCCATACACTGAAGCTTTCTTT. Amino acid sequence: CASSPYTEAFF.